The 5 T cell receptor beta chains below all came from one sample that was sequenced in a study of cytotoxic CD8 clonotypes in ibrutinib-treated CLL. Only in-frame clones appear in the TCRdb table, and some are missing; sequencing was by immunoSEQ multiplex PCR. Of about 15,000 clones in the sample, less than 80% are singletons; the top ten hold about 13%. The sequencing used PBMCs, collected before ibrutinib treatment. The receptors derive from a human donor with chronic lymphocytic leukemia.

V is TRBV5-1 and J is TRBJ1-2; 8 bases are a match to TRBD1. Germline trimming cut 3 bases from V and 6 bases from J; bases unmatched to any gene: 7. CDR1 and CDR2 (germline): SGHRS, YFSETQ. The CDR3 totals 14 residues. This CDR3 reads CASSSGTGGDGYTF. The CDR3 nucleotides are TGCGCCAGCAGCTCCGGGACAGGTGGCGATGGCTACACCTTC.

The CDR3 DNA reads as TGTGCCAGCAGTTACTCAATACAGTATACCAAAAACATTCAGTACTTC. The encoded protein is CASSYSIQYTKNIQYF. The J gene is TRBJ2-4, the V gene TRBV6-5; D is unclear. The V end was cut by 0 bases, the J end by 2 bases, with 11 bases between. The CDR3 consists of 16 residues. Per germline, CDR1 MNHEY and CDR2 SVGAGI.

The chain couples TRBV11-2 to TRBJ2-1; 10 nucleotides align to TRBD2. Per germline, CDR1 SGHAT and CDR2 FQNNGV. CDR3 length: 14 residues. The V segment lost 4 bases and the J segment 15 bases; nucleotides outside the gene matches: 12. The CDR3 is CASSSGMSGRAWFF. The CDR3 DNA reads as TGTGCCAGCAGCTCTGGGATGAGCGGGAGGGCCTGGTTCTTC.

CDR3: CASSLVGGYQETQYF. The CDR3 nucleotides read TGTGCCAGCAGCTTAGTCGGGGGGTACCAAGAGACCCAGTACTTC. V is TRBV7-2 and J is TRBJ2-5, with TRBD2 matching over 7 bases. After removal of 1 base from V and 0 bases from J, the junction contained 2 bases not matched to a gene. The germline gives CDR1 SGHTA, CDR2 FQGNSA. The CDR3 is 15 amino acids.

V is TRBV7-9 and J is TRBJ1-2; a possible D gene is TRBD1 (5 bases). CDR3 length equals 15 residues. Per the germline V gene, CDR1 is SEHNR and CDR2 is FQNEAQ (reference sequence). V was trimmed by 5 bases and J by 5 bases, leaving 18 bases between them. CDR3 in DNA: TGTGCCAGCAGCGGGCAGGGCGTGGAGTTTTATGGCTACACCTTC. Its protein product is CASSGQGVEFYGYTF.